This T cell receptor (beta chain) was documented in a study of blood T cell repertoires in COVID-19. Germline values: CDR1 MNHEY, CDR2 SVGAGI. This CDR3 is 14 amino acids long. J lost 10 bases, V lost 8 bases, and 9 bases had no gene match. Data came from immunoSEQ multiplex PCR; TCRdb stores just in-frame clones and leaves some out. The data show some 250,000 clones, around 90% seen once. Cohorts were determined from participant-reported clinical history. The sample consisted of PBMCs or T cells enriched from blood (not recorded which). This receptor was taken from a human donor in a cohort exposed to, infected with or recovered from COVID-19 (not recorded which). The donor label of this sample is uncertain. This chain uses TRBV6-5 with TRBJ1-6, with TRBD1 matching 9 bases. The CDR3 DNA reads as TGTGCCAGCCGCGTACAGGGGGCTCGATCACCCCTCCACTTT. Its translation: CASRVQGARSPLHF.